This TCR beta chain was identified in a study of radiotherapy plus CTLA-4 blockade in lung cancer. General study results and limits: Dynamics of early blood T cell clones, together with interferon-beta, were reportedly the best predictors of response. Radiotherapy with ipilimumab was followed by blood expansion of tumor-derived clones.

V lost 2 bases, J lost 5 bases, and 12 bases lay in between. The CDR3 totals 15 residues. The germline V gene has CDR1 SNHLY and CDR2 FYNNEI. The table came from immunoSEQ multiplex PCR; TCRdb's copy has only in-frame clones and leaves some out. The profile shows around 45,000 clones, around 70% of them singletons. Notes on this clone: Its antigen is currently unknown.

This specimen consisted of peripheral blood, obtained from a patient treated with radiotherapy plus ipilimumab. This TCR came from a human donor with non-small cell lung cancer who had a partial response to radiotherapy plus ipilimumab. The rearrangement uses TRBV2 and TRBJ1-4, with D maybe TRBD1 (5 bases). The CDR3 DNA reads TGTGCCAGCAGTGAAAAAGGCCAGGGAAATGAAAAACTGTTTTTT. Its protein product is CASSEKGQGNEKLFF.